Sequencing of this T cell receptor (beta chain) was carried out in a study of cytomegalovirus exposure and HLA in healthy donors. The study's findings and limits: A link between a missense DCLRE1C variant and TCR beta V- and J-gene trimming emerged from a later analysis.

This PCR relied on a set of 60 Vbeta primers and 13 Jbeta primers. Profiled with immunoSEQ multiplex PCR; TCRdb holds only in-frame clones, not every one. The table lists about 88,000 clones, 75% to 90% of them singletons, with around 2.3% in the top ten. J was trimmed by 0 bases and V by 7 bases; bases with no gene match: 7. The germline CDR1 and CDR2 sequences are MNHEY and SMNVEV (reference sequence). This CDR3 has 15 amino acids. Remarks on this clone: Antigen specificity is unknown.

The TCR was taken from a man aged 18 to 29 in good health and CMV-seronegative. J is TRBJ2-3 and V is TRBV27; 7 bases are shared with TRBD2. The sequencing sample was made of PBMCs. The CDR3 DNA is TGTGCCAGCACCCCGGTGGGGGGGAGCACAGATACGCAGTATTTT. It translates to CASTPVGGSTDTQYF.